This TCR beta chain was obtained from a study of T cells in Graves' hyperthyroidism and ophthalmopathy (dated by TCRdb to about 2019). Study-wide context: Peripheral blood samples were taken at the time of initial diagnosis, prior to any treatment. To identify TCR V-J signatures that set the groups apart, the researchers used a discovery cohort of more than 95 patients, made up of about 44 with Graves' ophthalmopathy and some 60 with stable Graves' hyperthyroidism. An independent validation cohort of around 20 hyperthyroidism patients and about 16 patients who later progressed to ophthalmopathy tested prospective prediction of ophthalmopathy. The 100 or so discovery patients were randomly divided into training and test sets at a 7:3 ratio. The study also compared thyroid tissue and blood T-cell repertoires from roughly 6 Graves' hyperthyroidism patients. Following sampling, methimazole starting at 30 mg daily was given to hyperthyroidism patients, and high-dose intravenous methylprednisolone was given to ophthalmopathy patients. TCR Vbeta CDR3 sequencing of roughly 140 peripheral blood samples (roughly 41 ophthalmopathy, 75 to 80 hyperthyroidism and some 17 progressor patients) is reported in the paper.

The TCR beta CDR3 regions were amplified from RNA transcripts. For the first round of RT-PCR on the TCR CDR3, the HTBI primer set was used together with the Qiagen OneStep RT-PCR kit. Libraries were constructed in a second round of multiplex PCR, after which size selection and purification were performed. Libraries were sequenced paired-end with 100 bp reads on an Illumina HiSeq2000. Processing in the source paper ran as follows. SOAPnuke was used to process the raw data, removing reads that contained adapters or uncalled bases, had a mean Phred below 15, or lacked an exact match to the constant primer or identifier. COPE v1.2.5 was used to merge the high-quality paired reads, and each unique nucleotide sequence was defined as a clonotype. MiTCR v1.1 was used to align clonotypes to the IMGT TRBV, TRBD and TRBJ reference segments. Analysis was restricted to V-J combinations with a frequency above 0.0001, which covered 99.2% of repertoires. The TCS score was defined as F50 (clonal expansion) divided by E x V (chaos), with BLOSUM62-based TCRdist calculated between CDR3 peptides within each V-J. Welch's t-statistics and random forest reduced around 510 V-J features to 13, which were used in a naive Bayes classifier (R e1071). TCRdb trimmed public reads at Q25 via fastp, called clones via MiXCR and kept in-frame beta chains. When rows share a CDR3 protein, they turn into one entry using the most common DNA and genes. TCRdb's processing, not the authors' own work, is the source of the V and J calls. Across this sample there are roughly 380,000 distinct CDR3 sequences, with about 14% seen only once. 9.5% to 11% of the sample is held by the ten biggest clonotypes.

Results the study describes overall, beyond this receptor: A 13 V-J signature model separated ophthalmopathy from stable hyperthyroidism, with approximately 87% sensitivity and roughly 81% specificity in cross-validation and 80%/75% in testing. Most expanded thyroid clonotypes (frequency above 0.001) were also found in blood, which suggests that blood repertoires may mirror thyroid immune responses. No statistical method was used to fix the sample size in advance, and group allocation was not hidden from the investigators. During validation, the model predicted progression to ophthalmopathy a median of around 6 months ahead of onset, with approximately 70% sensitivity and around 73% specificity.

Stable Graves' hyperthyroidism was defined as no progression to ophthalmopathy during 18 months of follow-up. Hyperthyroidism patients were newly diagnosed, had a disease duration of under 2 months, and were aged 18 to 65 years. Patients with uncontrolled infections, other autoimmune diseases, pregnancy or lactation were excluded. Clinical symptoms, serum thyroxine and TRAb, thyroid ultrasound, and orbital computed tomography formed the basis for the diagnoses. PBMCs were isolated from more than 9 ml of fresh peripheral blood by Ficoll-Paque density gradient centrifugation. Trizol reagent was used to extract total RNA, and RNA quality was then checked on an Agilent 2100 Bioanalyzer. The sample holds many counts of this clonotype. The antigen it recognizes is unknown. No qualities accompany the bases; no much larger clone lies one base away. This sequence originates from a woman between 55 and 75 years old with Graves' hyperthyroidism. The sample taken for sequencing was blood.

The nucleotides are TGTGCCAGCAGTTCGACTAGCGGGAAACAGAGCTCCTACAATGAGCAGTTCTTC. The encoded protein is CASSSTSGKQSSYNEQFF. The sequence links TRBV28 to TRBJ2-1; 11 nucleotides in the junction match TRBD2. The CDR3, from cysteine to phenylalanine, totals 18 residues. The CDR3 DNA has 54 bases and is translated from base 1. Trimming leaves V shorter by 4 bases and J shorter by 0 bases, with the junction holding 8 bases beyond the gene matches. In the germline V gene, CDR1 corresponds to MDHEN and CDR2 to SYDVKM.